The 9 T cell receptor beta chains below all came from one sample that was sequenced in a study of technical replicates of blood from four donors. Measured with immunoSEQ multiplex PCR; TCRdb has only the in-frame clones, and not every one. The table lists about 80,000 clones, more than 85% of them singletons. The sequencing input was T cells isolated from PBMCs. Source of these receptors: a human donor in good health.

This clone has a handful of counts. This chain links TRBV18 with TRBJ1-5, with D maybe TRBD1 (6 bases). Germline V gene lookup returns CDR1 KGHSH and CDR2 LQKENI. V gave up 2 bases and J gave up 5 bases, with 10 bases separating them. The CDR3 covers 14 residues. CDR3 coding DNA: TGTGCCAGCTCACCAATGGCAGGGGATCAGCCCCAGCATTTT. Protein: CASSPMAGDQPQHF.

The chain couples TRBV6-5 to TRBJ1-4; 8 bases agree with TRBD1. CDR1 and CDR2 from the germline V gene are MNHEY and SVGAGI. Trimming cost V 6 bases and J 1 base; bases outside gene matches: 1. The CDR3 loop spans 14 amino acids. The CDR3 spells CASRQGVTNEKLFF. CDR3 DNA sequence: TGTGCCAGCAGACAGGGGGTAACTAATGAAAAACTGTTTTTT.

The gene calls are TRBV2 and TRBJ1-1; possibly TRBD1 for D (6 bases). This CDR3 spans 16 amino acids. Per germline, CDR1 SNHLY and CDR2 FYNNEI. V lost 2 bases to trimming and J lost 6 bases, with 19 bases between them. As DNA, the CDR3 is TGTGCCAGCAGTGAACAGGGGCCGCCGGCGTTCGCTGAAGCTTTCTTT. It yields the protein CASSEQGPPAFAEAFF.

The chain uses TRBV7-2 and TRBJ2-7, with D maybe TRBD2 (6 bases). The CDR3 spans 14 residues. Between the trimmed V and J ends, which lost 1 base and 6 bases, there was a span of 13 bases. Germline loops: CDR1 SGHTA, CDR2 FQGNSA. CDR3 DNA sequence: TGTGCCAGCAGCTTAGGGGCGGGAAATATCGAGCAGTACTTC. Protein sequence: CASSLGAGNIEQYF.

The rearrangement uses TRBV5-1 and TRBJ2-7; D is perhaps TRBD2 (6 bases). The germline V gene encodes CDR1 SGHRS and CDR2 YFSETQ. V was shortened by 3 bases and J by 2 bases, with 9 bases between the two germline ends. The CDR3 has 13 amino acids. The CDR3 is CASSSGTAYEQYF. The CDR3 DNA reads as TGCGCCAGCAGCTCCGGGACTGCCTACGAGCAGTACTTC. Drawing the rest from reference TRBV5-1 and TRBJ2-7, the complete variable domain is KAGVTQTPRYLIKTRGQQVTLSCSPISGHRSVSWYQQTPGQGLQFLFEYFSETQRNKGNFPGRFSGRQFSNSRSEMNVSTLELGDSALYLCASSSGTAYEQYFGPGTRLTVT.

The rearrangement uses TRBV18 and TRBJ1-5; possibly TRBD1 for D (6 bases). Germline V lookup: CDR1 KGHSH, CDR2 LQKENI. This CDR3 is built from 15 residues. The V and J ends lost 4 bases and 2 bases respectively, with 12 bases between them. This CDR3 reads CASSQIDRRNQPQHF. The CDR3 DNA follows: TGTGCCAGCTCACAAATAGACAGGCGCAATCAGCCCCAGCATTTT.

The V call is TRBV29-1, the J call TRBJ1-1, with 8 bases lining up with TRBD1. CDR1 and CDR2 from the germline V gene are SQVTM and ANQGSEA. The V gene end was trimmed by 4 bases and the J gene end by 1 base; junction bases not matched to a gene: 5. There are 14 residues in the CDR3. CDR3 DNA: TGCAGCGTTGCCGACAGGGGCACGAACACTGAAGCTTTCTTT. This translates into CSVADRGTNTEAFF.

This clone was seen once. The chain employs TRBV4-2 and TRBJ1-5; D perhaps matches TRBD1 (5 bases). The germline V gene has CDR1 LGHNA and CDR2 YNFKEQ. The germline V and J ends were trimmed by 0 bases and 5 bases, with 11 bases remaining between them. CDR3 length: 15 amino acids. The CDR3: CASSQERRGYQPQHF. The CDR3 nucleotides read TGTGCCAGCAGCCAAGAAAGAAGGGGATATCAGCCCCAGCATTTT.

The chain combines TRBV27 with TRBJ1-5; tentative D call: TRBD1 (6 bases). CDR1 MNHEY and CDR2 SMNVEV come from the germline V gene (reference sequence). Trimming shortened V by 3 bases and J by 4 bases, and 13 bases separated the two germline ends. CDR3 length equals 15 residues. The CDR3 DNA reads TGTGCCAGCAGTTTGGGTACAGGGATGAATCAGCCCCAGCATTTT. Residues: CASSLGTGMNQPQHF.